A selection of T cell receptor beta chains follows, all from one sample in a study of blood T cell repertoires in COVID-19. Clones were sequenced by immunoSEQ multiplex PCR, and TCRdb holds only the in-frame ones, with some missing. The sample includes tens of thousands of clones, more than 70% of them seen just once. What was sequenced was peripheral blood. Receptor source: a boy aged 2 to 10 with active or convalescent COVID-19. CDR3s include the opening cysteine and the closing phenylalanine or tryptophan. A D gene is named only where the DNA matches it firmly. A clone size is listed for some rows: how often the clone was seen (once, few, many), or a class if it is expanded.

cdr3_aa cdr3_nt clone_size j_call d_call v_call
CASRLTSGTAYEQYF TGTGCCAGCAGACTCACTAGCGGAACAGCCTACGAGCAGTACTTC - TRBJ2-7 TRBD2 TRBV6-5
CASSLFTSGSRSEQFF TGTGCCAGCAGTTTGTTTACTAGCGGGAGTAGAAGTGAGCAGTTCTTC once TRBJ2-1 TRBD2 TRBV28
CASTSSGQGTGGNTIYF TGTGCCAGCACCTCCTCCGGACAGGGGACGGGGGGAAACACCATATATTTT - TRBJ1-3 TRBD1 TRBV28
CAWRFPGTGNTGELFF TGTGCCTGGAGGTTTCCCGGGACAGGGAACACCGGGGAGCTGTTTTTT - TRBJ2-2 TRBD1 TRBV30
CASSSLALNTEAFF TGTGCCAGCAGTTCCCTAGCACTTAACACTGAAGCTTTCTTT few TRBJ1-1 - TRBV28
CASSFRGGSEQFF TGTGCCAGCAGTTTCCGCGGGGGGAGCGAGCAGTTCTTC - TRBJ2-1 TRBD2 TRBV27
CSAGRQETQYF TGCAGTGCCGGCAGGCAAGAGACCCAGTACTTC - TRBJ2-5 - TRBV20-1
CASSLGRVNSPLHF TGTGCCAGCAGTTTAGGGCGGGTTAATTCACCCCTCCACTTT - TRBJ1-6 - TRBV28
CATRTGQTEVFF TGTGCCACCAGGACAGGCCAAACTGAAGTTTTCTTT once TRBJ1-1 - TRBV15
CASSQGLSDSGANVLTF TGTGCCAGCAGCCAAGGACTATCAGACTCTGGGGCCAACGTCCTGACTTTC few TRBJ2-6 - TRBV3-1/TRBV3-2
CASSPTGVRTGELFF TGTGCCAGCAGCCCGACAGGGGTGCGCACCGGGGAGCTGTTTTTT few TRBJ2-2 TRBD1 TRBV6-5
CASSYGGAGNQPQHF TGTGCCAGCAGTTACGGTGGGGCGGGCAATCAGCCCCAGCATTTT few TRBJ1-5 - TRBV6-2/TRBV6-3
CASSPGTASPLHF TGCGCCAGCAGCCCCGGGACAGCTTCACCCCTCCACTTT few TRBJ1-6 TRBD1 TRBV4-1
CASSYSGTYSNEKLFF TGTGCCAGCAGTTACTCGGGCACCTACTCCAATGAAAAACTGTTTTTT few TRBJ1-4 - TRBV6-5
CAWSVAGGQPYTF TGTGCCTGGAGTGTGGCTGGGGGCCAACCCTACACCTTC few TRBJ1-2 - TRBV30
CASSIGAALGNTIYF TGTGCCAGCAGTATCGGAGCAGCACTCGGAAACACCATATATTTT - TRBJ1-3 - TRBV28
CATMTGGSGNQPQHF TGTGCCACCATGACAGGGGGATCGGGCAATCAGCCCCAGCATTTT - TRBJ1-5 TRBD1 TRBV27
CSVALPYGYTF TGCAGCGTTGCGCTACCCTATGGCTACACCTTC few TRBJ1-2 - TRBV29-1
CASSPAQSSGGANVLTF TGCGCCAGCAGCCCGGCCCAGAGTTCGGGGGGGGCCAACGTCCTGACTTTC - TRBJ2-6 - TRBV4-1
CASSFHRLSSGNTIYF TGTGCCAGCAGTTTCCACAGGTTATCTTCTGGAAACACCATATATTTT - TRBJ1-3 - TRBV6-6
CSASHPQTGNTEAFF TGCAGTGCTAGTCATCCTCAGACAGGGAACACTGAAGCTTTCTTT - TRBJ1-1 - TRBV20-1
CASSSTYTEAFF TGTGCCAGCAGCTCTACTTACACTGAAGCTTTCTTT - TRBJ1-1 - TRBV7-9
CASSHSPVDSTQAYGYTF TGTGCCAGCAGCCATTCCCCCGTAGATTCAACCCAGGCCTATGGCTACACCTTC - TRBJ1-2 - TRBV14
CASSLGASGEWNEQFF TGTGCCAGCAGCTTAGGTGCTAGCGGGGAATGGAATGAGCAGTTCTTC - TRBJ2-1 TRBD2 TRBV7-6
CASSPPGGLYGYTF TGTGCCAGCAGCCCGCCCGGGGGGCTCTATGGCTACACCTTC - TRBJ1-2 - TRBV3-1/TRBV3-2
CSVRTGHYGYTF TGCAGCGTAAGGACAGGGCACTATGGCTACACCTTC - TRBJ1-2 TRBD1 TRBV29-1
CASSVGGGGYQETQYF TGTGCCAGCAGCGTCGGCGGGGGAGGTTACCAAGAGACCCAGTACTTC - TRBJ2-5 TRBD2 TRBV9
CASSMVAENTEAFF TGTGCCAGCAGCATGGTAGCTGAGAACACTGAAGCTTTCTTT - TRBJ1-1 - TRBV21-1
CASSYTGQGAGEQYF TGTGCCAGCAGTTACACGGGACAGGGGGCGGGGGAGCAGTACTTC - TRBJ2-7 TRBD1 TRBV6-5
CASGRGGIEPQHF TGTGCCAGTGGGAGGGGGGGAATCGAGCCCCAGCATTTT - TRBJ1-5 - TRBV7-8
CASSLRRLLAGGEQYF TGTGCCAGCAGCTTAAGGCGGCTACTAGCGGGAGGCGAGCAGTACTTC - TRBJ2-7 TRBD2 TRBV7-2
CASLLPDRPNYGYTF TGTGCCAGCCTCCTTCCGGACAGACCTAACTATGGCTACACCTTC - TRBJ1-2 - TRBV2
CAISGGQGSEQYF TGTGCCATCAGTGGGGGACAGGGGTCCGAGCAGTACTTC medium-sized TRBJ2-7 TRBD1 TRBV10-3
CASKAGGQNEQFF TGCGCCAGCAAGGCGGGGGGGCAAAATGAGCAGTTCTTC - TRBJ2-1 TRBD2 TRBV10-2
CASTLTLRQGDRGYTF TGTGCCAGCACCCTCACCCTCCGACAGGGGGATCGTGGCTACACCTTC few TRBJ1-2 TRBD1 TRBV28
CASSVGLQGPNSPLHF TGTGCCAGCAGCGTAGGACTACAGGGACCTAATTCACCCCTCCACTTT - TRBJ1-6 - TRBV9
CASSLVTRSSGANVLTF TGTGCCAGCAGCTTAGTTACGCGGTCCTCTGGGGCCAACGTCCTGACTTTC many TRBJ2-6 - TRBV7-9
CASAPSSGFSTDTQYF TGTGCTAGTGCCCCGAGTAGCGGGTTTAGCACAGATACGCAGTATTTT - TRBJ2-3 TRBD2 TRBV12-5
CASQTGIGEQYF TGCGCCAGCCAGACAGGAATTGGCGAGCAGTACTTC few TRBJ2-7 - TRBV10-2
CASSYRQGSRAEAFF TGTGCCAGCAGCTATCGACAGGGATCGAGGGCTGAAGCTTTCTTT once TRBJ1-1 TRBD1 TRBV13
CASSIRGNTEAFF TGTGCCAGCAGCATACGGGGAAACACTGAAGCTTTCTTT - TRBJ1-1 - TRBV6-5
CASSFVSGTEAFF TGTGCCAGCAGCTTCGTCAGTGGCACTGAAGCTTTCTTT - TRBJ1-1 - TRBV7-9
CASSLDSTRDYGYTF TGTGCCAGCAGCCTTGACAGCACAAGGGACTATGGCTACACCTTC - TRBJ1-2 - TRBV6-5
CASLFNLGWTVVNSGNTIYF TGTGCCAGCCTCTTCAACCTCGGGTGGACAGTTGTGAACTCTGGAAACACCATATATTTT - TRBJ1-3 - TRBV11-3
CAILDRGRGGYTF TGTGCCATCTTGGACAGGGGGCGCGGAGGCTACACCTTC - TRBJ1-2 TRBD1 TRBV6-5
CASSAAGGLSYEQYF TGTGCCAGCAGTGCGGCGGGAGGGCTCTCCTACGAGCAGTACTTC few TRBJ2-7 TRBD2 TRBV2
CASSLGAKNIQYF TGTGCCAGCAGCCTCGGGGCCAAAAACATTCAGTACTTC - TRBJ2-4 - TRBV5-6
CASSDLSTGPYGYTF TGTGCCAGCAGTGACCTCTCGACAGGGCCCTATGGCTACACCTTC - TRBJ1-2 TRBD1 TRBV6-1
CASGSFGYTF TGTGCCAGTGGCAGTTTTGGCTACACCTTC - TRBJ1-2 - TRBV6-5
CASSLNMGQGEKLFF TGCGCCAGCAGCTTGAATATGGGGCAGGGTGAAAAACTGTTTTTT - TRBJ1-4 - TRBV5-1
CASPSGAEYF TGCGCCAGCCCTAGCGGGGCCGAGTACTTC - TRBJ2-5 TRBD2 TRBV5-1
CAISTSGGSGETQYF TGTGCCATCAGCACTAGCGGGGGGAGTGGGGAGACCCAGTACTTC many TRBJ2-5 TRBD2 TRBV10-3
CASSIGHAGDEQFF TGTGCCAGTAGTATAGGCCACGCGGGCGATGAGCAGTTCTTC - TRBJ2-1 - TRBV19
CASSYSGQGVQPQHF TGTGCCAGCAGTTACTCGGGACAGGGGGTTCAGCCCCAGCATTTT - TRBJ1-5 TRBD1 TRBV6-2/TRBV6-3
CASSTGTFYEQYF TGTGCCAGCAGCACGGGGACTTTCTACGAGCAGTACTTC - TRBJ2-7 - TRBV5-5
CASIQGSSTDTQYF TGTGCCAGCATCCAGGGGTCAAGCACAGATACGCAGTATTTT - TRBJ2-3 - TRBV6-1
CASSSGQGSSNQPQHF TGTGCCAGCAGCTCGGGACAGGGTAGTAGCAATCAGCCCCAGCATTTT many TRBJ1-5 TRBD1 TRBV5-6
CASSMGAWKEKLFF TGTGCCAGTAGTATGGGCGCCTGGAAGGAAAAACTGTTTTTT - TRBJ1-4 - TRBV19
CASSLRNTEAFF TGTGCCAGCAGCCTACGAAACACTGAAGCTTTCTTT - TRBJ1-1 - TRBV5-6
CASRQGPVSGNTIYF TGTGCCAGTAGACAGGGCCCCGTCTCTGGAAACACCATATATTTT many TRBJ1-3 TRBD1 TRBV3-1/TRBV3-2